This is a list of T cell receptor beta chains from one sample in a study of OX40 agonist ivuxolimab in advanced cancers. Some clones are missing from TCRdb's copy, which holds only in-frame ones; the method was immunoSEQ multiplex PCR. The table lists more than 65,000 clones, 85% of them singletons. The sample consisted of CD4+ or CD8+ T cells sorted from blood, taken in a trial of the OX40 agonist ivuxolimab. All receptors come from an adult with an advanced solid tumor such as melanoma, head and neck, liver or kidney cancer. Both conserved end residues are part of each CDR3. The order of the fields is D gene, clone size, J gene, V gene, CDR3 protein, CDR3 DNA. A D gene is named only where the DNA matches it firmly. The size field is filled for only some rows; it gives once, few, many or a size class.

D: NA
size: NA
J: TRBJ2-1
V: TRBV9
CDR3: CASSVAYNEQFF
DNA: TGTGCCAGCAGCGTAGCTTACAATGAGCAGTTCTTC

D: TRBD2
size: NA
J: TRBJ2-7
V: TRBV6-1
CDR3: CASLVAGAYEQYF
DNA: TGTGCCAGTTTGGTAGCGGGAGCCTACGAGCAGTACTTC

D: NA
size: NA
J: TRBJ1-1
V: TRBV10-3
CDR3: CAIRGGNRLNTEAFF
DNA: TGTGCCATCAGGGGGGGGAATAGACTGAACACTGAAGCTTTCTTT

D: NA
size: NA
J: TRBJ1-2
V: TRBV6-5
CDR3: CASGYGGSLNYGYTF
DNA: TGTGCCAGCGGCTACGGGGGCTCGCTAAACTATGGCTACACCTTC

D: NA
size: NA
J: TRBJ2-5
V: TRBV20-1
CDR3: CSARYQETQYF
DNA: TGCAGTGCTAGGTATCAAGAGACCCAGTACTTC

D: NA
size: NA
J: TRBJ1-2
V: TRBV6-1
CDR3: CASRLTDNYGYTF
DNA: TGTGCCAGCAGGTTGACAGATAACTATGGCTACACCTTC

D: TRBD1
size: once
J: TRBJ2-2
V: TRBV11-3
CDR3: CASSSPGPGGLVGTGELFF
DNA: TGTGCCAGCAGCTCGCCTGGTCCAGGGGGCCTCGTAGGTACCGGGGAGCTGTTTTTT

D: NA
size: NA
J: TRBJ2-3
V: TRBV11-3
CDR3: CASSHRHQGTDTQYF
DNA: TGTGCCAGCAGCCATAGGCACCAGGGCACAGATACGCAGTATTTT

D: NA
size: NA
J: TRBJ2-2
V: TRBV5-1
CDR3: CASRGGTGVTGELFF
DNA: TGCGCCAGCAGGGGCGGGACGGGGGTCACCGGGGAGCTGTTTTTT

D: NA
size: NA
J: TRBJ2-7
V: TRBV18
CDR3: CASSPNPLFYEQYF
DNA: TGTGCCAGCTCACCAAACCCCCTTTTCTACGAGCAGTACTTC

D: NA
size: NA
J: TRBJ1-5
V: TRBV4-1
CDR3: CASSRLKSEGPQPQHF
DNA: TGCGCCAGCAGCCGACTGAAATCGGAGGGACCTCAGCCCCAGCATTTT

D: NA
size: NA
J: TRBJ1-2
V: TRBV2
CDR3: CASSERAGYTF
DNA: TGTGCCAGCAGTGAACGGGCCGGCTACACCTTC

D: NA
size: NA
J: TRBJ1-1
V: TRBV5-1
CDR3: CASIGVTEAFF
DNA: TGCGCCAGCATAGGCGTGACTGAAGCTTTCTTT

D: TRBD1
size: once
J: TRBJ1-2
V: TRBV19
CDR3: CASSIGTGEQGGYTF
DNA: TGTGCCAGTAGTATAGGGACAGGGGAGCAAGGTGGCTACACCTTC

D: NA
size: NA
J: TRBJ2-4
V: TRBV7-8
CDR3: CASSLGQDIAKNIQYF
DNA: TGTGCCAGCAGCTTAGGACAGGACATAGCCAAAAACATTCAGTACTTC

D: NA
size: NA
J: TRBJ1-1
V: TRBV20-1
CDR3: CSASHETEAFF
DNA: TGCAGTGCAAGTCACGAGACTGAAGCTTTCTTT

D: TRBD2
size: NA
J: TRBJ2-3
V: TRBV9
CDR3: CASSVTASGRDTQYF
DNA: TGTGCCAGCAGCGTAACGGCTAGCGGGAGGGACACGCAGTATTTT

D: NA
size: NA
J: TRBJ1-3
V: TRBV7-9
CDR3: CASSLEGPGNTIYF
DNA: TGTGCCAGCAGCTTAGAAGGGCCTGGAAACACCATATATTTT

D: NA
size: few
J: TRBJ1-5
V: TRBV10-3
CDR3: CAATGNQNQPQHF
DNA: TGTGCCGCGACAGGTAATCAAAATCAGCCCCAGCATTTT

D: NA
size: NA
J: TRBJ1-2
V: TRBV7-9
CDR3: CASSLSELSGYTF
DNA: TGTGCCAGCAGCTTATCGGAGTTGTCTGGCTACACCTTC

D: TRBD1
size: NA
J: TRBJ1-5
V: TRBV19
CDR3: CASTDRGKQPQHF
DNA: TGTGCCAGTACGGACAGGGGGAAACAGCCCCAGCATTTT

D: NA
size: NA
J: TRBJ1-2
V: TRBV7-9
CDR3: CASSLTTVNYGYTF
DNA: TGTGCCAGCAGCCTGACGACCGTAAACTATGGCTACACCTTC

D: NA
size: once
J: TRBJ2-1
V: TRBV7-2
CDR3: CASSSRGAQGSYNEQFF
DNA: TGTGCCAGCAGCTCCCGGGGGGCACAGGGGTCCTACAATGAGCAGTTCTTC

D: NA
size: NA
J: TRBJ1-5
V: TRBV18
CDR3: CASSPPGRSGQPQHF
DNA: TGTGCCAGCTCACCTCCTGGCCGCTCCGGGCAGCCCCAGCATTTT

D: TRBD2
size: NA
J: TRBJ2-3
V: TRBV5-4
CDR3: CASSSSSGRARGQYF
DNA: TGTGCCAGCAGCTCCTCTAGCGGGAGGGCCAGGGGGCAGTATTTT

D: NA
size: NA
J: TRBJ2-7
V: TRBV27
CDR3: CAKQGSGVYEQYF
DNA: TGTGCCAAACAGGGTTCTGGGGTCTACGAGCAGTACTTC

D: NA
size: NA
J: TRBJ2-3
V: TRBV28
CDR3: CASKDARRGSTDTQYF
DNA: TGTGCCAGCAAAGACGCAAGGAGAGGGAGCACAGATACGCAGTATTTT

D: NA
size: NA
J: TRBJ2-5
V: TRBV7-9
CDR3: CASSLDPGRKTQYF
DNA: TGTGCCAGCAGCTTAGATCCAGGGAGGAAGACCCAGTACTTC

D: TRBD2
size: NA
J: TRBJ2-7
V: TRBV9
CDR3: CASSGGGRASPEQYF
DNA: TGTGCCAGCAGCGGTGGCGGGAGGGCCTCCCCCGAGCAGTACTTC

D: NA
size: NA
J: TRBJ2-2
V: TRBV7-9
CDR3: CASSRHRAGNTGELFF
DNA: TGTGCCAGCAGCCGGCACAGGGCTGGGAACACCGGGGAGCTGTTTTTT

D: TRBD2
size: NA
J: TRBJ2-7
V: TRBV6-5
CDR3: CASRIIAGPYEQYF
DNA: TGTGCCAGCAGGATTATAGCGGGCCCCTACGAGCAGTACTTC

D: TRBD1
size: NA
J: TRBJ2-1
V: TRBV14
CDR3: CASNPLSTGARRYNEQFF
DNA: TGTGCCAGCAACCCCTTATCAACAGGGGCGCGTCGCTACAATGAGCAGTTCTTC

D: NA
size: NA
J: TRBJ2-5
V: TRBV7-8
CDR3: CASSFNRVQETQYF
DNA: TGTGCCAGCAGCTTTAACAGGGTCCAAGAGACCCAGTACTTC

D: TRBD1
size: NA
J: TRBJ1-5
V: TRBV6-5
CDR3: CASSDWDRTQHF
DNA: TGTGCCAGCAGTGATTGGGACAGGACCCAGCATTTT

D: NA
size: NA
J: TRBJ2-3
V: TRBV4-1
CDR3: CASRKRTSDTQYF
DNA: TGCGCCAGCAGGAAACGGACGTCAGATACGCAGTATTTT

D: NA
size: once
J: TRBJ1-2
V: TRBV5-4
CDR3: CASSLSQGFNYGYTF
DNA: TGTGCCAGCAGCTTGAGTCAGGGGTTTAACTATGGCTACACCTTC

D: TRBD1
size: few
J: TRBJ1-2
V: TRBV4-2
CDR3: CASSRGTGTNYGYTF
DNA: TGTGCCAGCAGCCGCGGGACAGGAACTAACTATGGCTACACCTTC

D: TRBD1
size: NA
J: TRBJ2-3
V: TRBV12-5
CDR3: CASGSGQGNTDTQYF
DNA: TGTGCTAGTGGTTCCGGACAGGGGAACACAGATACGCAGTATTTT

D: TRBD2
size: NA
J: TRBJ2-7
V: TRBV6-6
CDR3: CASSYSQRGTYEQYF
DNA: TGTGCCAGCAGTTACTCGCAGCGGGGGACCTACGAGCAGTACTTC

D: NA
size: NA
J: TRBJ1-5
V: TRBV4-1
CDR3: CASSQEWGSNQPQHF
DNA: TGCGCCAGCAGCCAAGAATGGGGTAGCAATCAGCCCCAGCATTTT

D: NA
size: NA
J: TRBJ1-3
V: TRBV6-5
CDR3: CASSYREGGNTIYF
DNA: TGTGCCAGCAGTTACAGAGAAGGAGGAAACACCATATATTTT

D: NA
size: NA
J: TRBJ1-2
V: TRBV7-3
CDR3: CASSSPSDGNYGYTF
DNA: TGTGCCAGCAGCTCACCGTCGGATGGAAACTATGGCTACACCTTC

D: TRBD1
size: few
J: TRBJ1-2
V: TRBV5-1
CDR3: CASSVGQVAYGYTF
DNA: TGCGCCAGCAGCGTTGGACAGGTCGCCTATGGCTACACCTTC

D: NA
size: NA
J: TRBJ2-2
V: TRBV7-2
CDR3: CASSYFGGELFF
DNA: TGTGCCAGCAGCTACTTTGGGGGGGAGCTGTTTTTT

D: NA
size: NA
J: TRBJ2-2
V: TRBV5-4
CDR3: CASSPAGVNTGELFF
DNA: TGTGCCAGCAGCCCCGCAGGGGTAAACACCGGGGAGCTGTTTTTT

D: TRBD1
size: NA
J: TRBJ1-2
V: TRBV18
CDR3: CASSPGSSSGGQNYGYTF
DNA: TGTGCCAGCTCACCGGGGTCCTCCTCAGGGGGCCAGAACTATGGCTACACCTTC

D: NA
size: NA
J: TRBJ2-7
V: TRBV7-3
CDR3: CASSQTGYDEQYF
DNA: TGTGCCAGCAGCCAAACAGGGTACGACGAGCAGTACTTC

D: TRBD1
size: NA
J: TRBJ2-7
V: TRBV6-1
CDR3: CASTFDRAGYEQYF
DNA: TGTGCCAGCACCTTCGACAGGGCAGGTTACGAGCAGTACTTC